This is a list of T cell receptor beta chains from one sample in a study of T cell changes during pregnancy in multiple sclerosis. The table came from immunoSEQ multiplex PCR; TCRdb's copy has only in-frame clones and leaves some out. The sample lists some 97,000 clones, about 90% occurring once. The sequencing used peripheral blood, collected after pregnancy. The receptors stem from a female donor with multiple sclerosis, enrolled in a pregnancy study. CDR3s leave out the opening cysteine and the closing phenylalanine or tryptophan. Fields, in order: V gene, J gene, CDR3 protein.

v_call: TRBV5-5; j_call: TRBJ2-7; cdr3_aa: ASSFNREYEQY
v_call: TRBV18; j_call: TRBJ2-1; cdr3_aa: ASSPLLARGGNEQF
v_call: TRBV30; j_call: TRBJ2-1; cdr3_aa: AWHGTRNSYNEQF
v_call: TRBV9; j_call: TRBJ2-4; cdr3_aa: ASSSGIAKNIQY
v_call: TRBV7-3; j_call: TRBJ2-7; cdr3_aa: ASSLTAGQGYEQY
v_call: TRBV28; j_call: TRBJ2-7; cdr3_aa: ASSLGGGPNNGQY
v_call: TRBV30; j_call: TRBJ2-2; cdr3_aa: AWTAYRDTGELF
v_call: TRBV5-1; j_call: TRBJ1-4; cdr3_aa: ASSPQTGSSEKLF
v_call: TRBV20-1; j_call: TRBJ2-5; cdr3_aa: SARFGETQY
v_call: TRBV5-8; j_call: TRBJ1-3; cdr3_aa: ASSTGTSSGNTIY
v_call: TRBV14; j_call: TRBJ1-2; cdr3_aa: ASSRDSYGYT